Each of the 9 T cell receptor beta chains below was sequenced from the same sample in a study of blood T cell repertoires in COVID-19. Repertoires were generated with immunoSEQ multiplex PCR, while TCRdb's copy carries only in-frame clones and drops some. The data contain approximately 100,000 clones, nearly 90% of them singletons. What was sequenced was peripheral blood. The receptors derive from a man aged 45-60 years in a cohort sampled during active COVID-19.

The rearrangement uses TRBV19 and TRBJ1-6, with no clear D. Germline CDR1 LNHDA, CDR2 SQIVND (reference sequence). The CDR3 contains 14 residues. With 3 bases removed from V and 7 bases from J, the gap between germline ends came to 10 bases. CDR3 bases: TGTGCCAGTAGTATTTTGGGCGTGAATTCACCCCTCCACTTT. It yields the protein CASSILGVNSPLHF.

In this sample, this clone turned up once. The chain is built from TRBV28 and TRBJ1-6; 8 bases align to TRBD1. This CDR3 comprises 17 residues. Unmatched junction bases numbered 9, after V lost 2 bases and J lost 6 bases. Germline loops: CDR1 MDHEN, CDR2 SYDVKM. The CDR3 region has the DNA TGTGCCAGCAGTTTACTTTCTGGGGGACAGGCTAATTCACCCCTCCACTTT. This sequence encodes CASSLLSGGQANSPLHF.

The rearrangement links TRBV5-1 to TRBJ2-6; D is uncertain. Germline CDR1 is SGHRS and CDR2 is YFSETQ. With 7 bases removed from V and 0 bases from J, the gap between germline ends came to 11 bases. CDR3 size: 15 residues. CDR3 nucleotides: TGCGCCAGCGGCCCCATGGTCTCTGGGGCCAACGTCCTGACTTTC. Protein sequence: CASGPMVSGANVLTF.

The rearrangement links TRBV19 to TRBJ2-1; D is possibly TRBD2 (6 bases). Trimming left V 3 bases short and J 10 bases short, with 13 bases between. The CDR3 covers 13 residues. Germline CDR1 LNHDA, CDR2 SQIVND (reference sequence). In DNA form, the CDR3 reads TGTGCCAGTAGTATGGGACGGGACTGGGAGCAGTTCTTC. Its translation: CASSMGRDWEQFF. Based on the CDR3 plus reference TRBV19 and TRBJ2-1, the full variable domain is DGGITQSPKYLFRKEGQNVTLSCEQNLNHDAMYWYRQDPGQGLRLIYYSQIVNDFQKGDIAEGYSVSREKKESFPLTVTSAQKNPTAFYLCASSMGRDWEQFFGPGTRLTVL.

This clone was picked up one time. The chain combines TRBV6-5 with TRBJ1-1, with D uncertain. V lost 8 bases and J 0 bases, leaving 10 bases between the germline ends. This CDR3 region has 13 residues. Germline CDR1 and CDR2: MNHEY and SVGAGI. The CDR3 sequence: CASRGNMNTEAFF. CDR3 nucleotide sequence: TGTGCCAGCCGAGGGAATATGAACACTGAAGCTTTCTTT.

The V call is TRBV2, the J call TRBJ1-4; maybe TRBD1 (5 bases). From germline, CDR1 is SNHLY and CDR2 FYNNEI. This CDR3 contains 14 residues. V lost 6 bases and J lost 13, with 21 bases in between. For the CDR3, the DNA is TGTGCCAGCAGAACCAGGGTGGGGGGGGAGAGACTGTTTTTT. Amino acids: CASRTRVGGERLFF.

This clone was seen just once. The J gene is TRBJ2-5, the V gene TRBV5-4; 9 bases are shared with TRBD1. Germline values: CDR1 SGHNT, CDR2 YYREEE (reference sequence). The CDR3 totals 14 residues. V lost 6 bases to trimming and J lost 3 bases; unmatched junction nucleotides: 6. In DNA, the CDR3 is TGTGCCAGCACCTCAGGGGACAGGGAAGAGACCCAGTACTTC. Protein product: CASTSGDREETQYF. Combining the CDR3 with reference TRBV5-4 and TRBJ2-5 gives the whole variable domain ETGVTQSPTHLIKTRGQQVTLRCSSQSGHNTVSWYQQALGQGPQFIFQYYREEENGRGNFPPRFSGLQFPNYSSELNVNALELDDSALYLCASTSGDREETQYFGPGTRLLVL.

The rearrangement joins TRBV2 to TRBJ1-3; tentatively, D is TRBD1 (5 bases). From germline, CDR1 is SNHLY and CDR2 FYNNEI. This CDR3 contains 14 residues. The V end was cut by 8 bases, the J end by 0 bases, with 11 bases between. As DNA, the CDR3 is TGTGCCAGCGCGACAGTCTTCTCTGGAAACACCATATATTTT. Translation: CASATVFSGNTIYF.

The chain recombines TRBV6-5 with TRBJ2-7; weak D call: TRBD1 (5 bases). Trimming took 0 bases from V and 0 from J, leaving 12 bases between them. The CDR3 is made up of 16 amino acids. The germline V gene encodes CDR1 MNHEY and CDR2 SVGAGI. CDR3 sequence reads: CASSYSSGRDSYEQYF. The CDR3 DNA is TGTGCCAGCAGTTACTCATCGGGCAGGGACTCCTACGAGCAGTACTTC.